This TCR beta chain was sequenced in a study of neurological immune-mediated disorders. Overall study findings and caveats: Expansion of TCR clones was greatest in HTLV-1-associated myelopathy and smallest in multiple sclerosis, where it fell below that of healthy controls. No CDR3 amino acid sequences recurred among expanded clones across subjects, suggesting private repertoires in all groups.

TCRdb recomputed calls from the 5' RACE reads with MiXCR, one row per CDR3 protein. This sample yields around 69,000 distinct CDR3 sequences, of which 10% are seen a single time; roughly 9% belongs to the top ten. Time point reported: longitudinal time-point 1 (baseline). It was blood bank volunteers in Maryland, USA who made up the healthy controls. This clonotype was observed at least ten times. Its antigen is undetermined. V was cut by 2 bases and J by 6 bases, with 4 bases left in between. The CDR3 runs to 12 residues. The source material was PBMCs. J is TRBJ2-2 and V is TRBV12-3 or TRBV12-4; the D is unclear. This clonotype originated in a man in his thirties or forties in good health. The CDR3 sequence is CASSLSAGELFF. The CDR3, as DNA: TGTGCCAGCAGTTTAAGCGCCGGGGAGCTGTTTTTT.